One sample yielded the 32 T cell receptor beta chains listed below, sequenced in a study of blood T cell repertoires in COVID-19. Produced via immunoSEQ multiplex PCR; TCRdb's table is partial and in-frame only. The profile shows fewer than 50,000 clones, approximately 87% of them singletons. The sample consisted of peripheral blood. The receptors were sampled from a human donor in a cohort sampled during active COVID-19.

The genes are TRBV4-1 and TRBJ1-2; D gene uncertain. The V gene's germline CDR1 is MGHRA and CDR2 YSYEKL. This CDR3 is built from 18 residues. V lost 0 bases, J lost 5 bases, and 22 bases lay in between. The CDR3 bases are TGCGCCAGCAGCCAAGAACCAGGTTTTAAGGACTTCCATTATGGCTACACCTTC. Residues: CASSQEPGFKDFHYGYTF.

The rearrangement links TRBV15 to TRBJ1-6, with a tentative D call TRBD1 (5 bases). CDR3 size: 16 residues. Germline loops: CDR1 LNHNV, CDR2 YYDKDF (reference sequence). V dropped 1 base and J dropped 7 bases, with 14 bases sitting between them. The CDR3 region has the DNA TGTGCCACCAGCAGAGGACCGGGACTCCTAAATTCACCCCTCCACTTT. Residues: CATSRGPGLLNSPLHF.

This chain uses TRBV27 with TRBJ1-1; D uncertain. V lost 0 bases, J lost 7 bases, and 9 bases lay in between. The CDR3 is 13 amino acids. CDR1 MNHEY and CDR2 SMNVEV come from the germline V gene (reference sequence). CDR3 DNA: TGTGCCAGCAGTTTATCGGGAGAGTTTGAAGCTTTCTTT. Amino acids: CASSLSGEFEAFF.

The chain uses TRBV6-2 or TRBV6-3 and TRBJ1-5; D perhaps matches TRBD1 (6 bases). The V gene's germline CDR1 is MNHEY and CDR2 SVGEGT. Deletions cut 2 bases from V and 10 bases from J, with 27 bases between. The CDR3 runs to 18 residues. The CDR3 protein is CASSYGQKFSIAISPQHF. In DNA form, the CDR3 reads TGTGCCAGCAGTTACGGACAGAAATTCAGTATAGCAATCAGCCCCCAGCATTTT.

The chain carries TRBV6-4 and TRBJ1-1; D gene unclear. The CDR3 has 13 residues. V was cut by 8 bases and J by 2 bases, with 12 bases left in between. The germline CDR1 and CDR2 sequences are MRHNA and SNTAGT. The CDR3 region has the DNA TGTGCCAGCTCAAGAGGTGATAACACTGAAGCTTTCTTT. This sequence encodes CASSRGDNTEAFF.

V and J are TRBV6-5 and TRBJ2-7; D possibly corresponds to TRBD2 (5 bases). Germline CDR1 MNHEY, CDR2 SVGAGI. V gave up 0 bases and J gave up 4 bases, with 10 bases separating them. This CDR3 region has 14 residues. CDR3 sequence (DNA): TGTGCCAGCAGTTACTCGAGGAGGAGGTACGAGCAGTACTTC. Translation: CASSYSRRRYEQYF.

The chain uses TRBV6-1 and TRBJ2-1, with D possibly being TRBD1 (6 bases). The germline gives CDR1 MNHNS, CDR2 SASEGT. V was cut by 2 bases and J by 6 bases, with 11 bases left in between. The CDR3 is made up of 14 amino acids. The CDR3 region has the DNA TGTGCCAGCAGTGAACAGGGGCCCCTCAATGAGCAGTTCTTC. Amino acids: CASSEQGPLNEQFF.

V usage is TRBV19 and J usage is TRBJ2-1; TRBD1 matches 9 bases. With V trimmed by 1 base and J by 11 bases, 12 bases remained unmatched. CDR1 LNHDA and CDR2 SQIVND come from the germline V gene (reference sequence). CDR3 length equals 16 residues. The CDR3 is CASSIGHRGRVGQQFF. In DNA form, the CDR3 reads TGTGCCAGTAGTATAGGTCACAGGGGGCGCGTGGGCCAGCAGTTCTTC.

The chain is built from TRBV6-1 and TRBJ1-5; perhaps TRBD1 as D (6 bases). The germline V and J ends were trimmed by 0 bases and 3 bases, with 18 bases remaining between them. The CDR3 consists of 18 residues. Germline lookup yields CDR1 MNHNS and CDR2 SASEGT. The CDR3 reads CASSEAGGGGAINQPQHF. Written as DNA, the CDR3 is TGTGCCAGCAGTGAAGCGGGGGGGGGCGGGGCGATCAATCAGCCCCAGCATTTT.

The genes are TRBV5-1 and TRBJ2-7, with 16 bases lining up with TRBD2. With 4 bases clipped from V and 5 bases from J, the junction kept 9 bases outside the gene matches. The germline gives CDR1 SGHRS, CDR2 YFSETQ. The CDR3 has 17 amino acids. The CDR3 DNA reads TGCGCCAGCAGCCAGGGACTAGCGGGGGGGTTAGCTCACGAGCAGTACTTC. Its protein product is CASSQGLAGGLAHEQYF.

This clone was detected only a few times. J is TRBJ1-1 and V is TRBV19; D uncertain. V gave up 3 bases and J gave up 9 bases, with 8 bases separating them. Per the germline V gene, CDR1 is LNHDA and CDR2 is SQIVND (reference sequence). This CDR3 region has 11 residues. The CDR3 region is CASSIGDKAFF. The CDR3 DNA reads as TGTGCCAGTAGTATCGGGGATAAAGCTTTCTTT.

The chain is built from TRBV6-2 or TRBV6-3 and TRBJ2-1; the match to TRBD2 covers 11 bases. Germline CDR1 and CDR2: MNHEY and SVGEGT. The J segment lost 1 base and the V segment lost 5 bases, leaving 1 base of the junction unmatched. This CDR3 is 15 amino acids long. The CDR3 here is CASSIAGGSYNEQFF. In DNA form, the CDR3 reads TGTGCCAGCAGTATAGCGGGGGGGTCCTACAATGAGCAGTTCTTC.

This rearrangement joins TRBV2 to TRBJ1-1; D is perhaps TRBD1 (6 bases). Germline V gene lookup returns CDR1 SNHLY and CDR2 FYNNEI. The CDR3 consists of 14 residues. V was trimmed by 0 bases and J by 4 bases, leaving 9 bases between them. The CDR3 sequence is CASSEAQGGTEAFF. CDR3 bases: TGTGCCAGCAGTGAAGCGCAAGGGGGCACTGAAGCTTTCTTT.

In the case of this clone: Relative to the germline gene, one junction end is altered; a read error may explain this. The genes are TRBV5-6 and TRBJ1-1; 7 bases fit TRBD1. The CDR3 spans 16 residues. Germline V CDR1 and CDR2: SGHDT, YYEEEE. The CDR3: CANSWGLGQTNTEAFF. The CDR3 DNA reads TGTGCCAACAGCTGGGGATTGGGACAGACGAACACTGAAGCTTTCTTT.

The chain has TRBV6-5 and TRBJ2-7; TRBD2 matches at 10 bases. The ends lost 9 bases at V and 3 bases at J; junction bases unmatched: 8. CDR1 MNHEY and CDR2 SVGAGI come from the germline V gene. This CDR3 contains 14 residues. In nucleotides, the CDR3 is TGTGCCAGTGGGAGGACTAGCGGTATCTACGAGCAGTACTTC. As protein: CASGRTSGIYEQYF.

The rearrangement links TRBV5-5 to TRBJ2-7, with TRBD2 matching over 10 bases. Per germline, CDR1 SGHKS and CDR2 YYEKEE (reference sequence). J was trimmed by 1 base and V by 0 bases; bases with no gene match: 1. The CDR3 runs 15 residues. This chain's CDR3 is CASSLGTSGSYEQYF. The DNA for the CDR3 is TGTGCCAGCAGCTTGGGGACTAGCGGTTCCTACGAGCAGTACTTC.

This chain links TRBV30 with TRBJ1-1; tentatively, D is TRBD1 (5 bases). The CDR3 length is 13 residues. V lost 0 bases to trimming and J lost 3 bases, with 8 bases between them. Germline lookup yields CDR1 GTSNPN and CDR2 SVGIG (reference sequence). The CDR3 loop reads CAWSVAGHTEAFF. The CDR3 DNA is TGTGCCTGGAGTGTGGCGGGGCACACTGAAGCTTTCTTT.

The chain carries TRBV19 and TRBJ1-5, with D possibly TRBD1 on 5 matching bases. Between the trimmed V and J ends, which lost 8 bases and 3 bases, there was a span of 23 bases. Per the germline V gene, CDR1 is LNHDA and CDR2 is SQIVND (reference sequence). There are 17 residues in the CDR3. CDR3 loop: CASLPVPADSYNQPQHF. The CDR3, as DNA: TGTGCCAGTCTCCCGGTTCCCGCAGACAGCTACAATCAGCCCCAGCATTTT.

The rearrangement uses TRBV2 and TRBJ1-2; tentative D call: TRBD1 (5 bases). The germline gives CDR1 SNHLY, CDR2 FYNNEI. The CDR3 has 14 amino acids. V was pared by 0 bases and J by 6 bases, with 11 bases between. The CDR3, as DNA: TGTGCCAGCAGTGAAGCCGGTCGGGGGGATGGCTACACCTTC. Translating it yields CASSEAGRGDGYTF.

This sequence joins TRBV6-1 and TRBJ2-5, with D perhaps TRBD2 (7 bases). The germline V gene has CDR1 MNHNS and CDR2 SASEGT. This CDR3 contains 13 residues. V was trimmed by 2 bases and J by 5 bases, leaving 9 bases between them. CDR3 region: CASSEWGGETQYF. For the CDR3, the DNA is TGTGCCAGCAGTGAATGGGGGGGCGAGACCCAGTACTTC.

The chain carries TRBV30 and TRBJ2-7, with TRBD1 as a possible D gene (6 bases). The CDR3 has 16 amino acids. From germline, CDR1 is GTSNPN and CDR2 SVGIG (reference sequence). Trimming stripped 0 bases from V and 3 bases from J, with 18 bases between. The CDR3 region has the DNA TGTGCCTGGAGTGTAAAGGAGGCGGGCAGGGGCTACGAGCAGTACTTC. This gives the protein CAWSVKEAGRGYEQYF.

The chain employs TRBV27 and TRBJ1-3; D remains unclear. Germline V gene sequence: CDR1 MNHEY, CDR2 SMNVEV (reference sequence). V gave up 2 bases and J gave up 1 base, with 3 bases separating them. This CDR3 has 13 amino acids. The CDR3 coding sequence is TGTGCCAGCAGTTTACGGTCTGGAAACACCATATATTTT. Its protein is CASSLRSGNTIYF.

The rearrangement joins TRBV5-1 to TRBJ1-1; D might be TRBD1 (6 bases). The CDR3 has 13 residues. With 3 bases removed from V and 2 bases from J, the gap between germline ends came to 8 bases. Germline V CDR1 and CDR2: SGHRS, YFSETQ. Here the CDR3 reads CASSWTVNTEAFF. CDR3 nucleotide sequence: TGCGCCAGCAGCTGGACAGTAAACACTGAAGCTTTCTTT.

This clone was counted only a few times. J is TRBJ2-5 and V is TRBV27; D gene uncertain. This CDR3 region has 12 residues. Germline V gene lookup returns CDR1 MNHEY and CDR2 SMNVEV (reference sequence). The V and J ends lost 5 bases and 4 bases respectively, with 8 bases between them. The CDR3 sequence: CASSGPGETQYF. CDR3 bases: TGTGCCAGCAGTGGTCCGGGAGAGACCCAGTACTTC.

This chain connects TRBV2 to TRBJ1-2, with D hard to call. Germline assignment: CDR1 SNHLY and CDR2 FYNNEI. V was clipped by 8 bases and J by 2 bases, with 12 bases between them. This CDR3 is built from 13 residues. The CDR3 loop reads CASSFAENYGYTF. CDR3 DNA sequence: TGTGCCAGCTCGTTCGCCGAGAACTATGGCTACACCTTC.

This clone was found a few times. The V gene is TRBV4-1, the J gene TRBJ1-2, with TRBD1 matching 11 bases. CDR1 MGHRA and CDR2 YSYEKL come from the germline V gene. The V and J ends lost 4 bases and 4 bases, in that order; junction bases with no gene match: 8. CDR3 length equals 16 residues. Here the CDR3 DNA reads TGCGCCAGCAGCCGCGGACAGGGGGCTTTATCCTATGGCTACACCTTC. Its translation: CASSRGQGALSYGYTF.

The chain has TRBV4-3 and TRBJ2-7; maybe TRBD1 (6 bases). The CDR3 runs 14 residues. Germline CDR1 reads LGHNA; CDR2 reads YSLEER. V was pared by 4 bases and J by 0 bases, with 10 bases between. CDR3 amino acids: CASSLARGSYEQYF. In nucleotides, the CDR3 is TGCGCCAGCAGCCTGGCCAGGGGCTCCTACGAGCAGTACTTC.

This clone has a single count. This chain connects TRBV6-5 to TRBJ1-1; 12 bases line up with TRBD1. CDR3 length: 14 amino acids. V was clipped by 6 bases and J by 4 bases; unmatched bases: 3. CDR1 is MNHEY, CDR2 SVGAGI, per germline. The DNA of the CDR3 is TGTGCCAGCAGCCGGGGACAGGGGGCCACTGAAGCTTTCTTT. Encoded protein: CASSRGQGATEAFF.

The chain's CDR3 is CAWSRASGDTEAFF. For the CDR3, the DNA is TGTGCCTGGAGCCGAGCATCAGGGGACACTGAAGCTTTCTTT. The chain couples TRBV30 to TRBJ1-1; perhaps TRBD1 as D (6 bases). The germline V gene has CDR1 GTSNPN and CDR2 SVGIG (reference sequence). The ends were cut back, 3 bases at V and 3 bases at J, with 14 bases in the middle. The CDR3 loop spans 14 amino acids.

The genes are TRBV4-1 and TRBJ1-5, with TRBD1 identical over 7 bases. The CDR3 runs to 16 residues. Germline loops: CDR1 MGHRA, CDR2 YSYEKL. V dropped 4 bases and J dropped 6; count of bases not matched to a gene: 12. The CDR3 DNA reads as TGCGCCAGCAGCCGACACTTAACAGGGGCAGGTCAGCCCCAGCATTTT. It codes for CASSRHLTGAGQPQHF.

The chain couples TRBV2 to TRBJ2-7; D is ambiguous. Germline CDR1 SNHLY, CDR2 FYNNEI. Trimming pared 7 bases from V and 3 bases from J, leaving 10 bases between. CDR3 size: 12 residues. CDR3 protein: CASKVSGYEQYF. The CDR3 DNA is TGTGCCAGCAAGGTTTCGGGCTACGAGCAGTACTTC.

The CDR3 spells CASSRNGQVYEQYF. The CDR3 DNA sequence: TGTGCCAGCAGTCGAAATGGACAGGTCTACGAGCAGTACTTC. V is TRBV6-2 or TRBV6-3 and J is TRBJ2-7, with 7 bases matching TRBD1. Germline loops: CDR1 MNHEY, CDR2 SVGEGT. After removal of 5 bases from V and 3 bases from J, the junction contained 7 bases not matched to a gene. The CDR3 is 14 amino acids.